The 28 T cell receptor beta chains given below trace back to one sample, sequenced in a study of blood T cells in healthy people across ages (dated by TCRdb to about 2015). The method behind the library was 5' RACE. The data were produced on an Illumina HiSeq 2500. A second PCR of roughly 7 to 12 cycles was run with a J-beta primer mix and a sample-barcoded 5' primer. TCRdb trimmed public reads at Q25 via fastp, called clones via MiXCR and kept in-frame beta chains. Each CDR3 protein gets just one entry, which takes the most common genes and DNA from the rows behind it. The table for this sample lists roughly 1,800,000 distinct CDR3 sequences; 49% of them were counted only once. The ten largest make up 2% to 2.5% of the sample. Sequencing was done on a sample of blood. Source of these receptors: a woman aged 40-49 years in good health.

This clonotype was counted only a few times. This chain uses TRBV7-2 with TRBJ2-1, with 11 bases identical to TRBD2. Germline V gives CDR1 SGHTA, CDR2 FQGNSA. Germline trimming cut 4 bases from V and 3 bases from J; bases unmatched to any gene: 11. There are 18 residues in the CDR3. CDR3 DNA: TGTGCCAGCAGCTCCAGGCTCGGGACTAGCGGCAGCTACAATGAGCAGTTCTTC. It specifies CASSSRLGTSGSYNEQFF.

This clonotype occurred a few times. The J gene is TRBJ2-7, the V gene TRBV7-2; no reliable D call. Germline-derived CDR1 and CDR2 are SGHTA and FQGNSA. The CDR3 is 13 amino acids. Trimming stripped 5 bases from V and 6 bases from J, with 14 bases between. CDR3 sequence reads: CASSPVSKGEQYF. CDR3 bases: TGTGCCAGCAGCCCAGTTTCCAAGGGCGAGCAGTACTTC.

As concerns this clonotype: At one of its ends the junction is not consistent with the germline gene, which may arise from a read error. V usage is TRBV9 and J usage is TRBJ2-2, with D possibly being TRBD1 (7 bases). Germline CDR1 and CDR2: SGDLS and YYNGEE. This CDR3 region has 12 residues. CDR3 nucleotides: TGTGCCAGCAAGGACAGGACCGGGGGGCTGTTTTTT. As protein: CASKDRTGGLFF.

Regarding this clonotype: An end of the junction differs from the germline gene, which may be a read error. V is TRBV28 and J is TRBJ2-7; D may be TRBD1 or TRBD2 (6 bases each). CDR1 MDHEN and CDR2 SYDVKM come from the germline V gene. The CDR3 is 17 residues long. In DNA form, the CDR3 reads TGTGCCAGCAGTCCGATTAAAGGGACTGGACAGTCCTACGGGCAGTACTTC. Translating it yields CASSPIKGTGQSYGQYF.

The chain is built from TRBV6-5 and TRBJ2-1; D may correspond to TRBD1 or TRBD2 (5 bases each). The CDR3 runs 13 residues. V was shortened by 6 bases and J by 13 bases, with 19 bases between the two germline ends. CDR1 MNHEY and CDR2 SVGAGI come from the germline V gene. The CDR3 sequence: CASSMRLGETQFF. CDR3 coding DNA: TGTGCCAGCAGCATGCGGTTGGGGGAGACCCAGTTCTTC.

This chain joins TRBV7-2 and TRBJ1-1; D is perhaps TRBD1 (5 bases). Trimming pared 4 bases from V and 1 base from J, leaving 16 bases between. Germline-derived CDR1 and CDR2 are SGHTA and FQGNSA. This CDR3 comprises 16 residues. The DNA of the CDR3 is TGTGCCAGCAGCTATGCCCCGGGACGGCGGAACACTGAAGCTTTCTTT. Its translation: CASSYAPGRRNTEAFF.

This clonotype has only one observation. The rearrangement joins TRBV20-1 to TRBJ1-4; D ambiguous. V gave up 7 bases and J gave up 3 bases, with 9 bases separating them. The CDR3 covers 12 residues. CDR1 and CDR2 (germline): DFQATT, SNEGSKA (reference sequence). CDR3 residues: CSVGNSNEKLFF. The CDR3 bases are TGCAGTGTCGGGAATTCTAATGAAAAACTGTTTTTT.

This chain uses TRBV10-3 with TRBJ2-7; 13 nucleotides agree with TRBD2. The V gene end was trimmed by 4 bases and the J gene end by 7 bases; junction bases not matched to a gene: 10. Germline V gene sequence: CDR1 ENHRY, CDR2 SYGVKD. This CDR3 has 16 amino acids. The CDR3 reads CAISVTSGGANNEQYF. In DNA, the CDR3 is TGTGCCATCAGTGTTACTAGCGGGGGGGCTAACAATGAGCAGTACTTC.

This clonotype was seen a handful of times. This sequence joins TRBV6-5 and TRBJ1-6; D might be TRBD1 (5 bases). Per the germline V gene, CDR1 is MNHEY and CDR2 is SVGAGI. V dropped 2 bases and J dropped 10 bases, with 30 bases sitting between them. There are 20 residues in the CDR3. The CDR3 is CASSYAGSAGVPLRSSPLHF. Written as DNA, the CDR3 is TGTGCCAGCAGTTACGCAGGGTCGGCGGGGGTCCCCCTGAGGTCCTCACCCCTCCACTTT.

J is TRBJ2-5 and V is TRBV6-1; D is perhaps TRBD2 (7 bases). There are 14 residues in the CDR3. V was cut by 5 bases and J by 7 bases, with 17 bases left in between. Germline V CDR1 and CDR2: MNHNS, SASEGT. CDR3 loop: CASSTGLPGATQYF. In DNA, the CDR3 is TGTGCCAGCAGTACGGGACTACCGGGGGCGACCCAGTACTTC.

This clonotype was counted many times. The V and J genes are TRBV6-5 and TRBJ2-3; 7 bases agree with TRBD1. This CDR3 has 15 residues. Trimming took 0 bases from V and 2 from J; bases not matched to a gene: 2. Germline V gene data show CDR1 as MNHEY and CDR2 as SVGAGI. The CDR3 reads CASSYSGQYTDTQYF. CDR3 DNA sequence: TGTGCCAGCAGTTACTCGGGACAGTACACAGATACGCAGTATTTT.

The V call is TRBV13, the J call TRBJ2-7, with TRBD1 matching over 9 bases. Germline trimming cut 5 bases from V and 7 bases from J; bases unmatched to any gene: 18. CDR3 length: 17 amino acids. Germline loops: CDR1 PRHDT, CDR2 FYEKMQ (reference sequence). In DNA form, the CDR3 reads TGTGCCAGCAGCCATGCGGGACAGGGTGGACTCTACAATGAGCAGTACTTC. Protein sequence: CASSHAGQGGLYNEQYF.

This CDR3 reads CSAARGGRETQYF. The CDR3 DNA reads TGCAGTGCTGCCAGGGGGGGCAGGGAGACCCAGTACTTC. The chain combines TRBV20-1 with TRBJ2-5; the D gene could be TRBD1 or TRBD2 (7 bases each). Trimming pared 5 bases from V and 5 bases from J, leaving 15 bases between. This CDR3 is 13 amino acids long. Germline values: CDR1 DFQATT, CDR2 SNEGSKA (reference sequence).

This clonotype showed up just a few times. This rearrangement joins TRBV10-3 to TRBJ2-7, with a weak D call TRBD1 (7 bases). Trimming shortened V by 4 bases and J by 0 bases, and 10 bases separated the two germline ends. Germline lookup yields CDR1 ENHRY and CDR2 SYGVKD. The CDR3 runs to 14 residues. CDR3 DNA: TGTGCCATCAGTGGACAGGGAGGCTCCTACGAGCAGTACTTC. It translates to CAISGQGGSYEQYF.

CDR3 sequence reads: CSAIRGQQPQHF. The CDR3 DNA reads TGCAGTGCTATCAGGGGGCAACAGCCCCAGCATTTT. The J gene is TRBJ1-5, the V gene TRBV20-1; TRBD1 matches 8 bases. V shed 4 bases and J 7 bases; nucleotides not matched to a gene: 3. The germline CDR1 and CDR2 sequences are DFQATT and SNEGSKA (reference sequence). This CDR3 region has 12 residues.

The chain uses TRBV20-1 and TRBJ1-2; tentatively, D is TRBD1 (5 bases). Germline CDR1 and CDR2: DFQATT and SNEGSKA (reference sequence). The CDR3 totals 13 residues. V lost 6 bases and J 7 bases, leaving 18 bases between the germline ends. CDR3: CSATGPHSLGYTF. The CDR3 nucleotides read TGCAGTGCCACGGGACCTCACAGTCTTGGCTACACCTTC.

This rearrangement joins TRBV4-3 to TRBJ2-5; TRBD1 or TRBD2 may be the D gene (5 bases each). TRBJ2-7 explains the end of the DNA better; the J call may be wrong. Germline CDR1 reads LGHNA; CDR2 reads YSLEER. This CDR3 contains 17 residues. The CDR3 DNA follows: TGCGCCAGCAGCCAAGACCAATGGGGGACGAGCTCCTACGAGCAGTACTTC. It translates to CASSQDQWGTSSYEQYF.

The chain uses TRBV2 and TRBJ2-5; 9 positions match TRBD1. With 6 bases clipped from V and 11 bases from J, the junction kept 16 bases outside the gene matches. CDR3 length: 15 residues. Germline V gene lookup returns CDR1 SNHLY and CDR2 FYNNEI. The CDR3 is CASSAGTGNSYGQYF. The CDR3 DNA reads TGTGCCAGCAGCGCCGGGACAGGGAACTCCTACGGGCAGTACTTC.

Points on this clonotype: With a much larger clone just one base away, this may be a read error. The V call is TRBV12-3 or TRBV12-4, the J call TRBJ1-2, with D perhaps TRBD1 (5 bases). CDR3 size: 12 residues. Trimming shortened V by 2 bases and J by 6 bases, and 7 bases separated the two germline ends. The CDR3: CASSLSGHGYTF. CDR3 bases: TGTGCCAGCAGTTTATCGGGGCATGGCTACACCTTC.

This clonotype was seen only a few times. CDR3 protein: CASSLASRDEQYF. In DNA form, the CDR3 reads TGTGCCAGCAGCTTAGCGTCACGTGACGAGCAGTACTTC. This chain joins TRBV7-9 and TRBJ2-7; no clear D. The CDR3 length is 13 residues. Germline CDR1 and CDR2: SEHNR and FQNEAQ (reference sequence). Between the trimmed V and J ends, which lost 0 bases and 5 bases, there was a span of 8 bases.

The chain recombines TRBV4-2 with TRBJ2-1, with 12 bases that match TRBD1. V gave up 2 bases and J gave up 6 bases; unmatched junction bases: 5. Germline CDR1 is LGHNA and CDR2 is YNFKEQ. CDR3 length: 16 amino acids. CDR3 nucleotides: TGTGCCAGCAGCCAAACCGGGACAGGGGGCACCAATGAGCAGTTCTTC. This codes for CASSQTGTGGTNEQFF.

The sample holds a few counts of this clonotype. The gene calls are TRBV4-3 and TRBJ2-3; 9 bases map to TRBD1. V lost 4 bases and J lost 5; bases outside the gene matches: 13. This CDR3 is 17 amino acids long. Per the germline V gene, CDR1 is LGHNA and CDR2 is YSLEER. The CDR3 spells CASSPARDRVKGDTQYF. The CDR3 nucleotides are TGCGCCAGCAGCCCTGCGCGGGACAGGGTCAAGGGAGATACGCAGTATTTT.

This clonotype turned up a few times. V and J are TRBV2 and TRBJ1-5; perhaps TRBD1 as D (5 bases). The germline V gene has CDR1 SNHLY and CDR2 FYNNEI. CDR3 length: 15 amino acids. V was shortened by 6 bases and J by 0 bases, with 12 bases between the two germline ends. CDR3 sequence: CASSAPGPSNQPQHF. The CDR3 coding sequence is TGTGCCAGCAGCGCACCGGGGCCTAGCAATCAGCCCCAGCATTTT.

The V gene is TRBV5-4, the J gene TRBJ2-5; no clear D gene. Trimming removed 5 bases at V and 1 base at J, with 12 bases between. CDR3 length: 14 amino acids. Germline V gene data show CDR1 as SGHNT and CDR2 as YYREEE (reference sequence). The CDR3 coding sequence is TGTGCCAGCAGGGCTGGGTGGAGCCAAGAGACCCAGTACTTC. Translating gives CASRAGWSQETQYF.

The chain has TRBV27 and TRBJ2-1, with D perhaps TRBD1 (6 bases). Germline V gives CDR1 MNHEY, CDR2 SMNVEV (reference sequence). The CDR3 is 14 amino acids. With 4 bases removed from V and 7 bases from J, the gap between germline ends came to 14 bases. The DNA for the CDR3 is TGTGCCAGCAGTTCGACAGGAGAAACGAATGAGCAGTTCTTC. This translates into CASSSTGETNEQFF.

This sequence joins TRBV6-5 and TRBJ2-3; the D is unclear. Germline CDR1 reads MNHEY; CDR2 reads SVGAGI. The CDR3 spans 13 residues. Trimming took 2 bases from V and 2 from J, leaving 5 bases between them. This chain's CDR3 is CASSYVNTDTQYF. CDR3 coding DNA: TGTGCCAGCAGTTACGTCAACACAGATACGCAGTATTTT.

This clonotype has a count of ten or more. This chain uses TRBV11-2 with TRBJ2-3; D may be TRBD2 (5 bases). Between the trimmed V and J ends, which lost 1 base and 0 bases, there was a span of 8 bases. Germline CDR1 reads SGHAT; CDR2 reads FQNNGV. The CDR3 totals 15 residues. In DNA, the CDR3 is TGTGCCAGCAGCTTAGTCGGCGGGAGCACAGATACGCAGTATTTT. This gives the protein CASSLVGGSTDTQYF.

The chain combines TRBV4-1 with TRBJ2-3; TRBD2 is a possible D gene (6 bases). Germline V gene data show CDR1 as MGHRA and CDR2 as YSYEKL. Deletions cut 0 bases from V and 5 bases from J, with 15 bases between. The CDR3 length is 16 residues. The CDR3 DNA follows: TGCGCCAGCAGCCAAGACGGGGGTAGCAAGGTAGATACGCAGTATTTT. It codes for CASSQDGGSKVDTQYF.